Below, 9 T cell receptor beta chains from the same sample are listed, as sequenced in a study of T cell repertoires in cytomegalovirus infection. Which antigens these TCRs recognize remains unknown. One entry per CDR3 protein, called by TCRdb with MiXCR from the reads. The profile shows fewer than 1,000,000 distinct CDR3 sequences, roughly a third of them singletons. The input for sequencing was cultured CD8+ T cells from PBMCs, taken from culture after CMV antigen stimulation. The receptors here all came from a human donor in good health (CMV status not recorded). Some clones in this sample may be carry-over from other donors' samples.

Ten or more counts support this clonotype. The rearrangement uses TRBV6-1 and TRBJ2-5; D may match TRBD1 or TRBD2 (5 bases each). Germline CDR1 is MNHNS and CDR2 is SASEGT. V lost 6 bases and J lost 5, with 13 bases in between. The CDR3 contains 13 residues. The CDR3 loop is CASRGPYRETQYF. In DNA form, the CDR3 reads TGTGCCAGCAGGGGACCCTATCGGGAGACCCAGTACTTC.

This clonotype occurred a few times. This sequence joins TRBV10-2 and TRBJ1-2, with TRBD1 matching 7 bases. The ends lost 2 bases at V and 4 bases at J; junction bases unmatched: 10. The CDR3 totals 16 residues. Looked up from germline, CDR1 is WSHSY and CDR2 is SAAADI. CDR3 DNA: TGCGCCAGCAGTGAGACTAAGACAGGGAGGGGCTATGGCTACACCTTC. Its translation: CASSETKTGRGYGYTF.

This clonotype occurred many times. CDR3 nucleotide sequence: TGTGCCAGCAGCTCCCCGGAGCGGGGAAGGGCCTACGAGCAGTACTTC. This encodes CASSSPERGRAYEQYF. The V gene is TRBV7-9, the J gene TRBJ2-7, with 7 bases identical to TRBD2. Germline CDR1 is SEHNR and CDR2 is FQNEAQ (reference sequence). Losses at the gene ends were 4 bases for V and 2 bases for J; bases not matched to a gene: 11. The length of the CDR3 is 16 residues.

The sample holds a few counts of this clonotype. The chain carries TRBV7-9 and TRBJ1-2; a possible D gene is TRBD1 (5 bases). The V end lost 4 bases, the J end lost 4 bases, and 19 bases lay between the germline ends. The CDR3 is 16 residues long. Germline V lookup: CDR1 SEHNR, CDR2 FQNEAQ (reference sequence). CDR3 residues: CASSSPLQRGAYGYTF. In DNA, the CDR3 is TGTGCCAGCAGCTCCCCCCTCCAGCGTGGGGCCTATGGCTACACCTTC.

This clonotype turned up a few times. The chain employs TRBV7-8 and TRBJ1-1; the match to TRBD1 covers 10 bases. CDR1 and CDR2 from the germline V gene are SGHVS and FQNEAQ. Germline trimming cut 4 bases from V and 0 bases from J; bases unmatched to any gene: 11. This CDR3 contains 18 residues. The CDR3: CASSYGTGEYPLNTEAFF. The CDR3 DNA reads TGTGCCAGCAGCTACGGGACAGGGGAATATCCCCTGAACACTGAAGCTTTCTTT.

The CDR3 DNA is TGTGCCAGCAGTCCCCAGTACTCTGGAAACACCATATATTTT. Translated, it gives CASSPQYSGNTIYF. The chain uses TRBV12-3 or TRBV12-4 and TRBJ1-3; D not resolved. This CDR3 spans 14 amino acids. V was shortened by 5 bases and J by 0 bases, with 8 bases between the two germline ends.

This chain joins TRBV19 and TRBJ2-7, with TRBD1 matching 7 bases. The ends lost 5 bases at V and 0 bases at J; junction bases unmatched: 4. Germline V gene lookup returns CDR1 LNHDA and CDR2 SQIVND (reference sequence). This CDR3 comprises 14 residues. CDR3 region: CASSSTGSSYEQYF. CDR3 coding DNA: TGTGCCAGTAGTTCGACAGGGAGCTCCTACGAGCAGTACTTC.

This clonotype has more than one count but fewer than ten. The chain couples TRBV7-6 to TRBJ2-2; D might be TRBD2 (5 bases). The CDR3 has 14 residues. Trimming stripped 4 bases from V and 4 bases from J, with 10 bases between. In germline, CDR1 is SGHVS, CDR2 FNYEAQ. The CDR3 spells CASSYPAGTGELFF. In DNA, the CDR3 is TGTGCCAGCAGCTACCCCGCGGGCACCGGGGAGCTGTTTTTT.

At least ten counts were recorded for this clonotype. The chain links TRBV7-6 to TRBJ2-1; TRBD1 agrees at 11 bases. The trim removed 5 bases at V and 7 bases at J, leaving 7 bases unmatched. The germline gives CDR1 SGHVS, CDR2 FNYEAQ. The CDR3 length is 15 residues. The CDR3 loop is CASSRPGQGDNEQFF. As DNA, the CDR3 is TGTGCCAGCAGCCGCCCGGGACAGGGGGATAATGAGCAGTTCTTC.